Following are 25 T cell receptor beta chains from one sample sequenced in a study of CD8+CD57+ T cells in acquired aplastic anemia. TCR beta VDJ combinations and CDR3 sequences were profiled from genomic DNA. Using its own MiXCR run on the reads, TCRdb lists one record per CDR3 protein. The data show roughly 260,000 distinct CDR3 sequences, roughly half seen once. Patients chosen for sequencing had shown CD8+CD57+ cell expansion by flow cytometry. Source material: sorted CD4+, CD8+, or CD8+CD57+ T cells (not recorded which) from PBMCs. The receptors stem from a human donor with aplastic anemia.

The chain has TRBV24-1 and TRBJ1-2; 9 nucleotides align to TRBD1. V was pared by 4 bases and J by 6 bases, with 8 bases of the junction left unmatched. CDR3 size: 15 residues. Looked up from germline, CDR1 is KGHDR and CDR2 is SFDVKD. The CDR3 nucleotides are TGTGCCACCAGTGACCGAGGACAGGGGTCGGATGGCTACACCTTC. Its protein is CATSDRGQGSDGYTF.

The chain combines TRBV2 with TRBJ1-1; D remains unclear. The V gene's germline CDR1 is SNHLY and CDR2 FYNNEI. The CDR3 consists of 13 residues. The V end lost 7 bases, the J end lost 6 bases, and 15 bases lay between the germline ends. CDR3 nucleotides: TGTGCCAGCACCCCTTCCTGGACCGCTGAAGCTTTCTTT. This encodes CASTPSWTAEAFF.

This clonotype was seen ten or more times. The CDR3 protein is CAGIFPSTDTQYF. CDR3 sequence (DNA): TGTGCCGGTATTTTCCCTAGCACAGATACGCAGTATTTT. The rearrangement uses TRBV11-3 and TRBJ2-3; no reliable D call. The V end was cut by 11 bases, the J end by 0 bases, with 12 bases between. Germline CDR1 reads SGHNT; CDR2 reads YENEEA. CDR3 length: 13 residues.

V gene TRBV7-3 combines with J gene TRBJ2-5, with 7 bases aligning to TRBD2. With V trimmed by 5 bases and J by 1 base, 7 bases remained unmatched. Germline V gene sequence: CDR1 SGHTA, CDR2 FQGTGA. The CDR3 contains 15 residues. As DNA, the CDR3 is TGTGCCAGCAGCGTAGGTCCTAGCGGCCAAGAGACCCAGTACTTC. Its protein is CASSVGPSGQETQYF.

This clonotype was seen only a few times. A single base separates this from a much larger clone, so it may be a read error. The chain recombines TRBV5-1 with TRBJ1-2; 8 positions match TRBD1. Germline CDR1 reads SGHRS; CDR2 reads YFSETQ. The CDR3 runs to 13 residues. The CDR3 reads CAGSQPIQGEYTF. For the CDR3, the DNA is TGCGCCGGCAGCCAGCCTATACAGGGGGAGTACACCTTC.

Regarding this clonotype: Given a much more abundant clone one base away, this may be a read error. The chain carries TRBV5-1 and TRBJ2-1; either TRBD1 or TRBD2 may fit D (5 bases each). Germline V gene sequence: CDR1 SGHRS, CDR2 YFSETQ. V dropped 7 bases and J dropped 5 bases, with 7 bases sitting between them. The CDR3 loop spans 11 amino acids. The CDR3 nucleotides are TGCGCCAGCCGGGACCACAATGAGCAGTTCTTC. Translated: CASRDHNEQFF.

The V call is TRBV7-9, the J call TRBJ2-3; 7 bases match TRBD1. This CDR3 comprises 17 residues. Germline CDR1 is SEHNR and CDR2 is FQNEAQ (reference sequence). The trim removed 5 bases at V and 2 bases at J, leaving 13 bases unmatched. DNA for the CDR3: TGTGCCAGCAGCGCTGGTGAATGGACAGGAGACACAGATACGCAGTATTTT. Its protein is CASSAGEWTGDTDTQYF.

The gene calls are TRBV11-2 and TRBJ2-1; D could derive from TRBD1 or TRBD2 (5 bases each). The germline CDR1 and CDR2 sequences are SGHAT and FQNNGV. The V end was cut by 2 bases, the J end by 10 bases, with 15 bases between. CDR3 length: 14 amino acids. In DNA, the CDR3 is TGTGCCAGCAGCTTAATCACGATTGGGGGAGAGCAGTTCTTC. Residues: CASSLITIGGEQFF.

This CDR3 reads CATSGYEQYF. The CDR3 DNA is TGTGCCACTAGCGGGTACGAGCAGTACTTC. The J gene is TRBJ2-7, the V gene TRBV24-1; TRBD2 matches 7 bases. Germline CDR1 is KGHDR and CDR2 is SFDVKD. This CDR3 is 10 amino acids long. V shed 10 bases, J shed 4 bases, and the junction held 0 bases outside the gene matches.

On this clonotype: The junction shows a germline mismatch at one end, possibly a read error. The rearrangement uses TRBV27 and TRBJ1-2, with D uncertain. CDR1 MNHEY and CDR2 SMNVEV come from the germline V gene (reference sequence). The CDR3 runs 11 residues. In DNA form, the CDR3 reads TGTGCCAGCAGTGACGCGTATGACTACACCTTC. As protein: CASSDAYDYTF.

The chain combines TRBV7-9 with TRBJ1-1; TRBD1 matches at 9 bases. This CDR3 spans 14 amino acids. Germline V lookup: CDR1 SEHNR, CDR2 FQNEAQ (reference sequence). V trimming: 7 bases; J trimming: 6 bases; junction bases outside the gene matches: 9. The CDR3 region has the DNA TGTGCCAGCACCGCCGGGACAGGGTGGTCTGAAGCTTTCTTT. Translation gives CASTAGTGWSEAFF. The complete variable domain, with remaining parts taken from reference TRBV7-9 and TRBJ1-1, reads DTGVSQNPRHKITKRGQNVTFRCDPISEHNRLYWYRQTLGQGPEFLTYFQNEAQLEKSRLLSDRFSAERPKGSFSTLEIQRTEQGDSAMYLCASTAGTGWSEAFFGQGTRLTVV.

The chain recombines TRBV5-5 with TRBJ2-7, with 8 bases matching TRBD1. The V gene end was trimmed by 0 bases and the J gene end by 4 bases; junction bases not matched to a gene: 6. This CDR3 is built from 15 residues. Germline loops: CDR1 SGHKS, CDR2 YYEKEE (reference sequence). The CDR3 DNA follows: TGTGCCAGCAGCTTGGGGGCAGGGGGCTGGTACGAGCAGTACTTC. As protein: CASSLGAGGWYEQYF.

The chain is built from TRBV7-3 and TRBJ1-1, with a tentative D call TRBD1 (6 bases). Germline-derived CDR1 and CDR2 are SGHTA and FQGTGA. CDR3 length equals 14 residues. V gave up 1 base and J gave up 4 bases, with 10 bases separating them. The chain's CDR3 is CASSLKGDGTEAFF. The CDR3 nucleotides are TGTGCCAGCAGCTTAAAGGGGGATGGCACTGAAGCTTTCTTT.

J is TRBJ2-2 and V is TRBV7-9; 7 bases agree with TRBD2. Germline V gives CDR1 SEHNR, CDR2 FQNEAQ (reference sequence). Trimming removed 5 bases from V and 4 bases from J; junction bases left unmatched: 7. CDR3 length equals 15 residues. CDR3 loop: CASSQSGVATGELFF. The CDR3 DNA follows: TGTGCCAGCAGCCAAAGCGGGGTAGCCACCGGGGAGCTGTTTTTT.

The rearrangement joins TRBV10-1 to TRBJ2-5, with 7 bases fitting TRBD2. The germline CDR1 and CDR2 sequences are WNHNN and SYGVQD (reference sequence). The trim removed 3 bases at V and 2 bases at J, leaving 15 bases unmatched. This CDR3 spans 18 amino acids. CDR3 coding DNA: TGCGCCAGCAGTGAAATAGGCCCCGCGGGGACTACACAAGAGACCCAGTACTTC. Residues: CASSEIGPAGTTQETQYF.

This clonotype was observed at least ten times. V gene TRBV5-6 combines with J gene TRBJ1-2, with no clear D. V was shortened by 0 bases and J by 6 bases, with 9 bases between the two germline ends. The CDR3 extends over 13 amino acids. Germline V CDR1 and CDR2: SGHDT, YYEEEE. The CDR3 DNA follows: TGTGCCAGCAGCTTGGATCCGGAAAATGGCTACACCTTC. Amino acid sequence: CASSLDPENGYTF.

V and J are TRBV25-1 and TRBJ1-2; tentatively, D is TRBD1 (5 bases). Trimming removed 4 bases at V and 1 base at J, with 7 bases between. This CDR3 is built from 13 residues. The V gene's germline CDR1 is MGHDK and CDR2 SYGVNS. The CDR3 here is CASSVQGNYGYTF. CDR3 nucleotide sequence: TGTGCCAGCAGTGTTCAGGGTAACTATGGCTACACCTTC.

This clonotype has a count of ten or more. J is TRBJ2-7 and V is TRBV19; D is ambiguous. The CDR3 extends over 12 amino acids. Germline-derived CDR1 and CDR2 are LNHDA and SQIVND (reference sequence). V shed 3 bases and J shed 4 bases, with 7 bases lying between them. CDR3 coding DNA: TGTGCCAGTAGTATTGGGCTGTACGAGCAGTACTTC. Amino acid sequence: CASSIGLYEQYF.

The chain uses TRBV7-9 and TRBJ2-7; TRBD1 agrees at 8 bases. CDR1 and CDR2 from the germline V gene are SEHNR and FQNEAQ (reference sequence). With 3 bases clipped from V and 3 bases from J, the junction kept 4 bases outside the gene matches. The CDR3 has 14 amino acids. CDR3 coding DNA: TGTGCCAGCAGCTTGGGACAGGCCCACTACGAGCAGTACTTC. Its translation: CASSLGQAHYEQYF. The entire variable domain, with the rest obtained from reference TRBV7-9 and TRBJ2-7, is as follows: DTGVSQNPRHKITKRGQNVTFRCDPISEHNRLYWYRQTLGQGPEFLTYFQNEAQLEKSRLLSDRFSAERPKGSFSTLEIQRTEQGDSAMYLCASSLGQAHYEQYFGPGTRLTVT.

The V and J genes are TRBV29-1 and TRBJ1-1; D is possibly TRBD1 (5 bases). This CDR3 comprises 11 residues. Trimming took 2 bases from V and 7 from J, leaving 8 bases between them. Germline-derived CDR1 and CDR2 are SQVTM and ANQGSEA. The CDR3 region has the DNA TGCAGCGTTGAAACGGGGGGTGAAGCTTTCTTT. This encodes CSVETGGEAFF.

This clonotype was seen once. V gene TRBV7-9 combines with J gene TRBJ2-7; D not resolved. Per the germline V gene, CDR1 is SEHNR and CDR2 is FQNEAQ (reference sequence). Trimming pared 5 bases from V and 7 bases from J, leaving 12 bases between. This CDR3 contains 12 residues. Written as DNA, the CDR3 is TGTGCCAGCAGCCTCCCGGAAGGTGAGCAGTACGTC. This sequence encodes CASSLPEGEQYV.

With respect to this clonotype: As the CDR3 is not closed by the conserved phenylalanine or tryptophan, this likely results from a read error. Because the CDR3's place on the DNA is in doubt, the DNA is left out and the CDR3 is given as listed by TCRdb. The J gene is TRBJ1-1, the V gene TRBV20-1. Inclusive of both ends, the CDR3 amounts to 8 amino acids. Germline V gene sequence: CDR1 DFQATT, CDR2 SNEGSKA (reference sequence). The chain's CDR3 is CSARDRLH.

The chain employs TRBV7-2 and TRBJ2-7, with 11 bases matching TRBD1. This CDR3 contains 15 residues. Trimming took 3 bases from V and 7 from J; bases not matched to a gene: 8. The germline V gene has CDR1 SGHTA and CDR2 FQGNSA. The CDR3 DNA reads as TGTGCCAGCAGCTTGGACCGGGACAGGGGGTCAGAGCAGTACTTC. Its translation: CASSLDRDRGSEQYF.

Regarding this clonotype: No conserved phenylalanine or tryptophan is present at the end of the CDR3, so a read error is the likely explanation. This chain links TRBV9 with TRBJ2-1; 8 positions agree with TRBD2. The CDR3 is 14 amino acids. The V segment lost 3 bases and the J segment 6 bases; nucleotides outside the gene matches: 5. CDR1 and CDR2 (germline): SGDLS, YYNGEE. The CDR3 DNA follows: TGTGCCAGCAGCGAAAGCGGGGGAGGCAATGAGCAGTTCTCC. This encodes CASSESGGGNEQFS.

This clonotype was picked up a small number of times. The J gene is TRBJ2-7, the V gene TRBV14, with D possibly being TRBD1 or TRBD2 (5 bases each). The CDR3 is 16 residues long. Germline CDR1 reads SGHDN; CDR2 reads FVKESK. V lost 4 bases to trimming and J lost 2 bases, with 18 bases between them. For the CDR3, the DNA is TGTGCCAGCAGCCCGAACAGCGGACTGGGGGCCTACGAGCAGTACTTC. This translates into CASSPNSGLGAYEQYF.